The 17 T cell receptor beta chains presented below share a single source sample, sequenced in a study of blood T cell repertoires in COVID-19. Measured with immunoSEQ multiplex PCR; TCRdb has only the in-frame clones, and not every one. The data show more than 300,000 clones, around nine tenths seen once. Material: PBMCs or T cells enriched from blood (not recorded which). The receptor source for this set is a woman aged 25 to 39 who had been exposed to COVID-19.

A remark on this clone: The same CDR3 can be traced to other DNA sequences in this sample. The chain combines TRBV30 with TRBJ1-4, with 7 bases fitting TRBD1. Germline V gives CDR1 GTSNPN, CDR2 SVGIG (reference sequence). V shed 7 bases, J shed 0 bases, and the junction held 8 bases outside the gene matches. The CDR3 runs 15 residues. The CDR3 protein is CAFNRGPATNEKLFF. In DNA, the CDR3 is TGTGCCTTTAACAGGGGACCTGCAACTAATGAAAAACTGTTTTTT.

The gene calls are TRBV4-1 and TRBJ1-5; no definite D call. V gave up 1 base and J gave up 0 bases, with 16 bases separating them. Germline CDR1 reads MGHRA; CDR2 reads YSYEKL. There are 18 residues in the CDR3. Here the CDR3 reads CASSQGFFTYDSNQPQHF. The CDR3 DNA sequence: TGCGCCAGCAGCCAAGGTTTTTTCACCTATGATAGCAATCAGCCCCAGCATTTT.

The chain links TRBV11-3 to TRBJ1-2; no firm D call. V lost 1 base to trimming and J lost 3 bases, with 18 bases between them. This CDR3 comprises 17 residues. Germline V gene data show CDR1 as SGHNT and CDR2 as YENEEA. This chain's CDR3 is CASSLVGGGPGDYGYTF. The CDR3, as DNA: TGTGCCAGCAGCTTAGTGGGAGGAGGTCCCGGGGACTATGGCTACACCTTC.

This clone was seen a single time. V usage is TRBV18 and J usage is TRBJ2-3, with D tentatively TRBD2 (6 bases). Trimming stripped 1 base from V and 0 bases from J, with 11 bases between. This CDR3 is built from 16 residues. From germline, CDR1 is KGHSH and CDR2 LQKENI. The CDR3 protein is CASSPQLATSTDTQYF. The CDR3 bases are TGTGCCAGCTCACCACAGCTAGCGACTAGCACAGATACGCAGTATTTT.

V gene TRBV3-1 (or the pseudogene TRBV3-2) combines with J gene TRBJ1-3; D is ambiguous. The V and J ends lost 1 base and 1 base respectively, with 11 bases between them. This CDR3 is built from 16 residues. Germline V CDR1 and CDR2: LGHDT, YNNKEL (reference sequence). CDR3 residues: CASSQVLRSSGNTIYF. CDR3 nucleotide sequence: TGTGCCAGCAGCCAAGTCCTTAGGAGTTCTGGAAACACCATATATTTT.

This sequence joins TRBV11-2 and TRBJ2-1; TRBD1 matches at 11 bases. Unmatched junction bases numbered 1, after V lost 1 base and J lost 2 bases. Looked up from germline, CDR1 is SGHAT and CDR2 is FQNNGV. This CDR3 is 16 amino acids long. The CDR3 nucleotides read TGTGCCAGCAGCTTAGTGGGACAGGGGGCCTACAATGAGCAGTTCTTC. It yields the protein CASSLVGQGAYNEQFF.

This chain joins TRBV7-8 and TRBJ1-1; no definite D call. Trimming cost V 5 bases and J 0 bases, with 13 bases left between them. The CDR3 runs 15 residues. Germline loops: CDR1 SGHVS, CDR2 FQNEAQ. This chain's CDR3 is CASSPGPRMNTEAFF. DNA for the CDR3: TGTGCCAGCAGCCCCGGCCCTAGGATGAACACTGAAGCTTTCTTT.

The chain uses TRBV5-1 and TRBJ1-2, with 9 bases matching TRBD1. V dropped 4 bases and J dropped 3; count of bases not matched to a gene: 7. CDR1 and CDR2 (germline): SGHRS, YFSETQ. The CDR3 runs 15 residues. Here the CDR3 DNA reads TGCGCCAGCAGCCCTGGACAGGGGTTGTACTATGGCTACACCTTC. It specifies CASSPGQGLYYGYTF.

The V call is TRBV18, the J call TRBJ1-1; D not certain. Germline V CDR1 and CDR2: KGHSH, LQKENI. The V and J ends lost 3 bases and 1 base respectively, with 12 bases between them. CDR3 size: 15 residues. In nucleotides, the CDR3 is TGTGCCAGCTCACCCGAGCCATCAAGGAACACTGAAGCTTTCTTT. This translates into CASSPEPSRNTEAFF.

The chain is built from TRBV5-8 and TRBJ2-3, with no clear D. V was shortened by 6 bases and J by 2 bases, with 7 bases between the two germline ends. Germline CDR1 and CDR2: SGHTS and YDEGEE. The CDR3 is 12 amino acids. The DNA of the CDR3 is TGTGCCAGCACCCGAGCCACAGATACGCAGTATTTT. Translating gives CASTRATDTQYF. Filled out from reference TRBV5-8 and TRBJ2-3, the complete variable domain reads EAGVTQSPTHLIKTRGQQATLRCSPISGHTSVYWYQQALGLGLQFLLWYDEGEERNRGNFPPRFSGRQFPNYSSELNVNALELEDSALYLCASTRATDTQYFGPGTRLTVL.

The rearrangement joins TRBV5-6 to TRBJ1-2; no definite D call. In germline, CDR1 is SGHDT, CDR2 YYEEEE. Trimming left V 1 base short and J 5 bases short, with 3 bases between. The CDR3 is 11 residues long. DNA of the CDR3: TGTGCCAGCAGCTTGTATTATGGCTACACCTTC. Its protein is CASSLYYGYTF. The entire variable domain, with the rest obtained from reference TRBV5-6 and TRBJ1-2, is as follows: DAGVTQSPTHLIKTRGQQVTLRCSPKSGHDTVSWYQQALGQGPQFIFQYYEEEERQRGNFPDRFSGHQFPNYSSELNVNALLLGDSALYLCASSLYYGYTFGSGTRLTVV.

V usage is TRBV27 and J usage is TRBJ1-6; tentative D call: TRBD1 (5 bases). Germline V gene data show CDR1 as MNHEY and CDR2 as SMNVEV (reference sequence). Trimming cost V 3 bases and J 7 bases, with 13 bases left between them. CDR3 size: 15 residues. In nucleotides, the CDR3 is TGTGCCAGCAGTTTCTCAGGGAAAACGAATTCACCCCTCCACTTT. This translates into CASSFSGKTNSPLHF.

The chain is built from TRBV4-1 and TRBJ2-2, with 7 nucleotides matching TRBD1. Germline-derived CDR1 and CDR2 are MGHRA and YSYEKL. The V gene end was trimmed by 4 bases and the J gene end by 1 base; junction bases not matched to a gene: 6. The CDR3 has 16 residues. The CDR3 region is CASSPQTGMNTGELFF. The CDR3 region has the DNA TGCGCCAGCAGCCCTCAGACAGGGATGAACACCGGGGAGCTGTTTTTT.

This chain connects TRBV11-2 to TRBJ1-2; D is undetermined. CDR1 and CDR2 (germline): SGHAT, FQNNGV. The CDR3 runs to 12 residues. Trimming took 5 bases from V and 2 from J, leaving 6 bases between them. The CDR3 sequence is CASSLTNYGYTF. The CDR3 region has the DNA TGTGCCAGCAGCCTAACGAACTATGGCTACACCTTC.

This chain joins TRBV9 and TRBJ2-1; D may be TRBD2 (6 bases). This CDR3 has 16 residues. With 0 bases removed from V and 4 bases from J, the gap between germline ends came to 14 bases. CDR1 is SGDLS, CDR2 YYNGEE, per germline. CDR3 coding DNA: TGTGCCAGCAGCGTAGGAGCGGGCCCGACGTACAATGAGCAGTTCTTC. Its translation is CASSVGAGPTYNEQFF.

This clone was seen a handful of times. One junction end disagrees with the germline gene, perhaps due to a read error. This rearrangement joins TRBV7-3 to TRBJ2-5; D is ambiguous. This CDR3 contains 13 residues. The germline gives CDR1 SGHTA, CDR2 FQGTGA. The CDR3 DNA is TGTGCCAGCAGCCTAACGGTGGAGGAGACCCAGTACTTC. As protein: CASSLTVEETQYF.

The chain carries TRBV5-1 and TRBJ2-5; 8 bases fit TRBD2. V lost 4 bases and J lost 3; bases outside the gene matches: 8. The length of the CDR3 is 15 residues. From germline, CDR1 is SGHRS and CDR2 YFSETQ. The CDR3 sequence: CASSPGFGGEETQYF. The CDR3 DNA sequence: TGCGCCAGCAGCCCGGGTTTCGGGGGGGAAGAGACCCAGTACTTC.